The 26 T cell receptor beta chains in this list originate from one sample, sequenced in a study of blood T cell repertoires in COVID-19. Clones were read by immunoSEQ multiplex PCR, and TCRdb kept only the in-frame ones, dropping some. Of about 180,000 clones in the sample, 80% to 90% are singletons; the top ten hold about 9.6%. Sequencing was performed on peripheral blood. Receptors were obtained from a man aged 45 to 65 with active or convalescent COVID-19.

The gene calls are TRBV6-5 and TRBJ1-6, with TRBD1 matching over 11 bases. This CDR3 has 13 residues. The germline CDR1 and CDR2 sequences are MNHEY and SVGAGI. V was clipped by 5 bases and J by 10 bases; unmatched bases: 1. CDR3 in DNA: TGTGCCAGCAGTCGGACAGGGGGCTCACCCCTCCACTTT. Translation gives CASSRTGGSPLHF.

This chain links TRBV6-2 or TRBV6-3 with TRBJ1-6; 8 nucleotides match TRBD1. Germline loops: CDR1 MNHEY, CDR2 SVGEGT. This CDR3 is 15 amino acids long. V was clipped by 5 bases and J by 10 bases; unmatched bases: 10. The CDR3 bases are TGTGCCAGCAGTGAGATCACAGGGGGAAGCTCACCCCTCCACTTT. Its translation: CASSEITGGSSPLHF.

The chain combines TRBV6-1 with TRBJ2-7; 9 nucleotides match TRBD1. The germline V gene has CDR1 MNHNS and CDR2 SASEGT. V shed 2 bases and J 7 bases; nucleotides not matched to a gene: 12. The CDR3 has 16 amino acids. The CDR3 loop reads CASSEQVGQGSGEQYF. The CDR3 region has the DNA TGTGCCAGCAGTGAACAGGTGGGACAGGGATCGGGGGAGCAGTACTTC.

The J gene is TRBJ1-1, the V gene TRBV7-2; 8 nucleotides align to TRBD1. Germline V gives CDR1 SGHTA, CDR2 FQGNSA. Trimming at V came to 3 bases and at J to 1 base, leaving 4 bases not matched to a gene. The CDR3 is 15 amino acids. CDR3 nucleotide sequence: TGTGCCAGCAGCTTTCAGGGGACAGGGAACACTGAAGCTTTCTTT. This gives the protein CASSFQGTGNTEAFF.

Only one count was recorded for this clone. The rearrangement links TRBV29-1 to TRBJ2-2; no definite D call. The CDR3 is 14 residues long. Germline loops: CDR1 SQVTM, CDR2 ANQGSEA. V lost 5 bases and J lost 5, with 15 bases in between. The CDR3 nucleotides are TGCAGCGTTCAAGTGACAACGCAAACCGGGGAGCTGTTTTTT. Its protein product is CSVQVTTQTGELFF.

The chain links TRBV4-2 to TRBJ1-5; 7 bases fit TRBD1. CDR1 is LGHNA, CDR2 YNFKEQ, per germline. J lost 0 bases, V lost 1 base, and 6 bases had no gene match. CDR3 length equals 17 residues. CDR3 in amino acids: CASSQVRDSYSNQPQHF. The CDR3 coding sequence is TGTGCCAGCAGCCAAGTAAGGGACAGTTATAGCAATCAGCCCCAGCATTTT.

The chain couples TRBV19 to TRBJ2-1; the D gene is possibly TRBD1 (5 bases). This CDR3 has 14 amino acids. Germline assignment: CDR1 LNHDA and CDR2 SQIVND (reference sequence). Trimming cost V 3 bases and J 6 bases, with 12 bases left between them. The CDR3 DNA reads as TGTGCCAGTAGTATGTGGGGCAGTTCCAATGAGCAGTTCTTC. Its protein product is CASSMWGSSNEQFF.

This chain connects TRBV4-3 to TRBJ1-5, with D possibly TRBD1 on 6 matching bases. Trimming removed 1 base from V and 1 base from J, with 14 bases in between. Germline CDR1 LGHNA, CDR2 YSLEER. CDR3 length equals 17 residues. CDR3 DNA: TGCGCCAGCAGCCAAGGGGTAGAGGGGGTGAGCAATCAGCCCCAGCATTTT. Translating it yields CASSQGVEGVSNQPQHF.

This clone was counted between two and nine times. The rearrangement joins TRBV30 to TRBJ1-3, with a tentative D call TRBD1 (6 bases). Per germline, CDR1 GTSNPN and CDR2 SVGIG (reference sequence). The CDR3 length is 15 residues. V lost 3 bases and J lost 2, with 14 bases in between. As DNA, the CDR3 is TGTGCCTGGAGCTTACCCGGGACACCTGGAAACACCATATATTTT. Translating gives CAWSLPGTPGNTIYF.

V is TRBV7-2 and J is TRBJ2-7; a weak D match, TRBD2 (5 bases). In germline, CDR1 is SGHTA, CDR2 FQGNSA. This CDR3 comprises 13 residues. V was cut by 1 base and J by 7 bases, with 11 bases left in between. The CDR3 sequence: CASSLGVTGEQYF. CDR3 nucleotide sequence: TGTGCCAGCAGCTTAGGGGTCACGGGGGAGCAGTACTTC.

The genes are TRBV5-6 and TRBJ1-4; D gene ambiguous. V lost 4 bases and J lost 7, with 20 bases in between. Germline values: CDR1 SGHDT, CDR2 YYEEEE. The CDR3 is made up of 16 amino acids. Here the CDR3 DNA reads TGTGCCAGCAGCGGCCTGAGGGAATCGGGAGGTGAAAAACTGTTTTTT. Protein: CASSGLRESGGEKLFF. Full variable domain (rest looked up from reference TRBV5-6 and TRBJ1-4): DAGVTQSPTHLIKTRGQQVTLRCSPKSGHDTVSWYQQALGQGPQFIFQYYEEEERQRGNFPDRFSGHQFPNYSSELNVNALLLGDSALYLCASSGLRESGGEKLFFGSGTQLSVL.

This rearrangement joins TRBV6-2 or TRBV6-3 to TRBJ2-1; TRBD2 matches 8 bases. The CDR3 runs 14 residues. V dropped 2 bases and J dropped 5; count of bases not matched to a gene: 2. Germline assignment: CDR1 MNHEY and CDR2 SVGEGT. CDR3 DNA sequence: TGTGCCAGCAGTTACGGGCGGGGGGACAATGAGCAGTTCTTC. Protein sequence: CASSYGRGDNEQFF.

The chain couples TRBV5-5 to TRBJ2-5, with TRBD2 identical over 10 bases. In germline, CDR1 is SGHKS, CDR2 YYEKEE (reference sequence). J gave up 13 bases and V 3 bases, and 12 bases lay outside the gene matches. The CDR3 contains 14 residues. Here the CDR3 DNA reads TGTGCCAGCAGCTCGAGCCCCCCCGGGACTAGCGTGTACTTC. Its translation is CASSSSPPGTSVYF.

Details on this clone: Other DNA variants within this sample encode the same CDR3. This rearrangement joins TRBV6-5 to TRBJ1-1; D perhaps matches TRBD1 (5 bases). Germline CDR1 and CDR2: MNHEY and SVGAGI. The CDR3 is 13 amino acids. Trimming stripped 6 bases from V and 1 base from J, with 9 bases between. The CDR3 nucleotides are TGTGCCAGCAGCTCCACAGGGAACACTGAAGCTTTCTTT. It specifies CASSSTGNTEAFF.

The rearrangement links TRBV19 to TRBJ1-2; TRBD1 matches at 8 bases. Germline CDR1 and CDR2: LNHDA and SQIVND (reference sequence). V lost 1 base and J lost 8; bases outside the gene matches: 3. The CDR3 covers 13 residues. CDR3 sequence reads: CASSIGAGGGYTF. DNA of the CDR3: TGTGCCAGTAGTATAGGAGCAGGGGGCGGCTACACCTTC.

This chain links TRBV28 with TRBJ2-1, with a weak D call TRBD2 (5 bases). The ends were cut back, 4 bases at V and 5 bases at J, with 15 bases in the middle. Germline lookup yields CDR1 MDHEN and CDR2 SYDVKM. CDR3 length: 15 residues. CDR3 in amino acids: CASSSEARANNEQFF. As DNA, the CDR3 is TGTGCCAGCAGTTCCGAGGCGAGGGCCAACAATGAGCAGTTCTTC.

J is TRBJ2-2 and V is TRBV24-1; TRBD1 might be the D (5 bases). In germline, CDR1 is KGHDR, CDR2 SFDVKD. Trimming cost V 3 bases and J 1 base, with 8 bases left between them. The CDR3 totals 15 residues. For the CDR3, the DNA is TGTGCCACCAGTGATGGCAGGGTGAACACCGGGGAGCTGTTTTTT. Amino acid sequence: CATSDGRVNTGELFF.

The CDR3 loop is CASSVATAGYGYTF. In DNA, the CDR3 is TGTGCCAGCAGCGTAGCTACAGCTGGCTATGGCTACACCTTC. J is TRBJ1-2 and V is TRBV9, with D hard to call. V was clipped by 0 bases and J by 4 bases, with 10 bases between them. Per the germline V gene, CDR1 is SGDLS and CDR2 is YYNGEE. CDR3 length equals 14 residues.

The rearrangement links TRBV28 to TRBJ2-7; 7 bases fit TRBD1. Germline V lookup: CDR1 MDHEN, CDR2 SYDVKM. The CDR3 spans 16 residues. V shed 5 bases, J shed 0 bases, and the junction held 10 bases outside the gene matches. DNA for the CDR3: TGTGCCAGCAGTACGGGGACAGCGCGCAGCTCCTACGAGCAGTACTTC. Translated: CASSTGTARSSYEQYF.

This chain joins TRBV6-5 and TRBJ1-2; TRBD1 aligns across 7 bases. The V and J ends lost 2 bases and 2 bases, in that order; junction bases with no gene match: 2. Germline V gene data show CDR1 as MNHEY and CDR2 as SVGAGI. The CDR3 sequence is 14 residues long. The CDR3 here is CASSYRGLNYGYTF. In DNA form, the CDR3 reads TGTGCCAGCAGTTACAGGGGGCTCAACTATGGCTACACCTTC.

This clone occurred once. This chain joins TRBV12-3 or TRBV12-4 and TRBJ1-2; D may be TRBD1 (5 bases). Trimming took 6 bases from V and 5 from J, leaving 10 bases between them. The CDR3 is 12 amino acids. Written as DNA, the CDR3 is TGTGCCAGCAGCAGGGCCACTTATGGCTACACCTTC. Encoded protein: CASSRATYGYTF.

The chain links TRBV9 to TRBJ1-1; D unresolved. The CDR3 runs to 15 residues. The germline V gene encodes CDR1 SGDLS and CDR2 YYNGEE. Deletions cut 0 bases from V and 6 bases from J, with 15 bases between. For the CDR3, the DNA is TGTGCCAGCAGCGTAGCGGGGTACTCTGGGGCTGAAGCTTTCTTT. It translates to CASSVAGYSGAEAFF.

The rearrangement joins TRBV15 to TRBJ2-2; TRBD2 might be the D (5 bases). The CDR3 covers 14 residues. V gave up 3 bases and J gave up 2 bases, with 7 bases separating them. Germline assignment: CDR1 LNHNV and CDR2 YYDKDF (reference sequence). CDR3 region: CATSSSVNTGELFF. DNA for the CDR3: TGTGCCACCAGCAGTAGCGTAAACACCGGGGAGCTGTTTTTT.

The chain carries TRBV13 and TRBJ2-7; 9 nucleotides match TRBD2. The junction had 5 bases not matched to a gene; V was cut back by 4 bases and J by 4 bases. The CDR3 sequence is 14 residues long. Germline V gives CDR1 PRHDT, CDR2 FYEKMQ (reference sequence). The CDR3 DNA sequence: TGTGCCAGCAGCTCTGGACTAGCGCTATACGAGCAGTACTTC. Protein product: CASSSGLALYEQYF.

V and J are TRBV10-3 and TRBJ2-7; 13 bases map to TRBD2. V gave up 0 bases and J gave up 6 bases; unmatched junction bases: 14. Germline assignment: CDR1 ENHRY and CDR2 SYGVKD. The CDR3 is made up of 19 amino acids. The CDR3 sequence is CAISESGTSGNHLGGEQYF. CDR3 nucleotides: TGTGCCATCAGTGAGTCGGGGACTAGCGGGAACCATCTTGGGGGCGAGCAGTACTTC.

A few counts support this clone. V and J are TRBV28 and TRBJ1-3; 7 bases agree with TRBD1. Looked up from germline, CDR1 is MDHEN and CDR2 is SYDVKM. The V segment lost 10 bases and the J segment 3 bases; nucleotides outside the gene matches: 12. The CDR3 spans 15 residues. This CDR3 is CATFKQGSSGNTIYF. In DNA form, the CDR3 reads TGTGCCACCTTTAAACAGGGGTCAAGTGGAAACACCATATATTTT.